The clone carrying this T cell receptor (beta chain) came up many times. Its antigen is not known. Trimming took off 5 bases at V and 1 base at J, with 11 bases between the two ends. The germline V gene encodes CDR1 LGHDT and CDR2 YNNKEL (reference sequence). The CDR3 is 14 residues long. These data belong to a study of spatial heterogeneity in lung cancer. Study-wide results and caveats: TCRs found ubiquitously expanded in tumor appeared in blood more at resection than at follow-up.

Time point reported: blood at routine non-recurrence follow-up after resection. Unsorted tumor, nontumor lung tissue or cryopreserved PBMC supplied the whole RNA. A unique molecular identifier was carried by every single TCR cDNA molecule. TCRdb analysed the 5' RACE reads with MiXCR anew, one entry per CDR3 protein. The sample records 110,000 or so distinct CDR3 sequences, less than 14% being singletons. V usage is TRBV3-1 and J usage is TRBJ1-1, with a possible D match to TRBD1 (5 bases). The sequence was obtained from a female donor with early-stage non-small cell lung cancer. This specimen consisted of PBMCs, obtained at follow-up. The CDR3 spells CASSDRTKNTEAFF. The CDR3, as DNA: TGTGCCAGCAGCGATAGGACAAAGAACACTGAAGCTTTCTTT.